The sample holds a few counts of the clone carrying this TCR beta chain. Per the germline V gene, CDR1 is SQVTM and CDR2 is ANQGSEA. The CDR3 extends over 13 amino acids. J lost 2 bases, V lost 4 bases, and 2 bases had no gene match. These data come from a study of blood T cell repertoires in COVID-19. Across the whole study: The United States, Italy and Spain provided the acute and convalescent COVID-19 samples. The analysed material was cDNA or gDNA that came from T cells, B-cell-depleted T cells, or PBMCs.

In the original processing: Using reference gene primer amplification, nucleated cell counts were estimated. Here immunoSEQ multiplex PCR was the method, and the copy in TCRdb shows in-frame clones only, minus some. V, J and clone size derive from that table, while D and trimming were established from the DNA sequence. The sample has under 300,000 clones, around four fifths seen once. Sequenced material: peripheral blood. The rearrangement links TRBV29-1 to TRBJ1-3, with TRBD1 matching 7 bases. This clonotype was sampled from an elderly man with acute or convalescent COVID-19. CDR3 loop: CSVGQGTGNTIYF. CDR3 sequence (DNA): TGCAGCGTTGGACAGGGTACTGGAAACACCATATATTTT.